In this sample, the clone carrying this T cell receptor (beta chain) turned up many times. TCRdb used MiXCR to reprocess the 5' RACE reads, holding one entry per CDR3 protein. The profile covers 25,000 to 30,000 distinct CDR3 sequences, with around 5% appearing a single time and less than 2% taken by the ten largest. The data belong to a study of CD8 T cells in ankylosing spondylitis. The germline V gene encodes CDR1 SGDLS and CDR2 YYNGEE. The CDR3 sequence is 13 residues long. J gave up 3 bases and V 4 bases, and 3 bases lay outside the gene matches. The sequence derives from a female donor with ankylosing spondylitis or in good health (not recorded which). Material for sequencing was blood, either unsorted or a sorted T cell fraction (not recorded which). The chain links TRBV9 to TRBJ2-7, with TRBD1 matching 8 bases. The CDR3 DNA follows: TGTGCCAGCAGCTCCGGGACAGGCTACGAGCAGTACTTC. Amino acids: CASSSGTGYEQYF.